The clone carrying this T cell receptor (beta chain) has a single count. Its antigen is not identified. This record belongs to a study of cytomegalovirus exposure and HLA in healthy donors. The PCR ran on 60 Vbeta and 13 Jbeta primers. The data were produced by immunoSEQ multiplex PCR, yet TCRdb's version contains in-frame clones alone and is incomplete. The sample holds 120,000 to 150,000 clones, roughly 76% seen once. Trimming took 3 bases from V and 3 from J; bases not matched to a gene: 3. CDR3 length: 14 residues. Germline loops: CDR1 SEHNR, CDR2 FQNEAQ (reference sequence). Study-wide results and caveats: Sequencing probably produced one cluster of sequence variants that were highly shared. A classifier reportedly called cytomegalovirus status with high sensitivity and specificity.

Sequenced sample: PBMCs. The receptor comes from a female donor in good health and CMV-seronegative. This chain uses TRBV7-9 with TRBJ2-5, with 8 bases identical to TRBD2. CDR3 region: CASSLTSVEETQYF. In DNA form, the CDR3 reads TGTGCCAGCAGCTTGACTAGCGTTGAAGAGACCCAGTACTTC.